The 9 T cell receptor beta chains reported below all come from one sample, sequenced in a study of spatial heterogeneity in lung cancer. Study outcomes and limitations: Tumoral mutation counts were tracked by counts of expanded intratumoral alpha and beta TCRs.

TCRdb used MiXCR to reprocess the 5' RACE reads, holding one entry per CDR3 protein. The sample carries more than 9,000 distinct CDR3 sequences, roughly 8.8% recorded once. Antigens of these TCRs are unknown. Time point noted: sample taken at primary tumor resection. The sample here was lung tumor tissue, taken at surgery. Receptors originate from a male donor with early-stage non-small cell lung cancer.

This clonotype came up many times. The chain links TRBV20-1 to TRBJ1-5; 12 positions match TRBD1. The ends lost 3 bases at V and 6 bases at J; junction bases unmatched: 3. Germline V lookup: CDR1 DFQATT, CDR2 SNEGSKA (reference sequence). The CDR3 spans 14 residues. The CDR3 loop reads CSARGQGAGQPQHF. CDR3 nucleotides: TGCAGTGCTAGGGGACAGGGGGCAGGTCAGCCCCAGCATTTT.

The V gene is TRBV6-1, the J gene TRBJ1-1, with D possibly being TRBD1 (6 bases). The CDR3 extends over 14 amino acids. Per germline, CDR1 MNHNS and CDR2 SASEGT. V shed 10 bases and J shed 0 bases, with 15 bases lying between them. The CDR3: CATKRGHLNTEAFF. Written as DNA, the CDR3 is TGTGCCACCAAACGGGGGCACCTGAACACTGAAGCTTTCTTT.

This clonotype was seen ten or more times. This chain connects TRBV6-5 to TRBJ2-3, with 10 bases lining up with TRBD2. In germline, CDR1 is MNHEY, CDR2 SVGAGI. This CDR3 has 14 amino acids. Trimming cost V 7 bases and J 4 bases; bases outside gene matches: 5. This CDR3 is CASTSGTSADTQYF. CDR3 bases: TGTGCCAGCACTTCCGGGACTAGCGCAGATACGCAGTATTTT.

This clonotype was seen many times. J is TRBJ2-1 and V is TRBV9; 11 bases are shared with TRBD2. Trimming removed 8 bases from V and 5 bases from J; junction bases left unmatched: 3. The CDR3 consists of 13 residues. The germline gives CDR1 SGDLS, CDR2 YYNGEE. DNA for the CDR3: TGTGCCAGTGGGGGACTAGCGGACAATGAGCAGTTCTTC. It translates to CASGGLADNEQFF.

This clonotype has ten or more counts. The chain carries TRBV9 and TRBJ1-1; the D is unclear. CDR1 and CDR2 (germline): SGDLS, YYNGEE. V dropped 0 bases and J dropped 5 bases, with 11 bases sitting between them. This CDR3 is built from 14 residues. The CDR3 nucleotides read TGTGCCAGCAGCGTAGCCCAGGCTGGGACTGAAGCTTTCTTT. Encoded protein: CASSVAQAGTEAFF.

This clonotype was recorded at least ten times. The rearrangement joins TRBV20-1 to TRBJ2-5; 10 bases align to TRBD1. The CDR3 covers 13 residues. Germline CDR1 DFQATT, CDR2 SNEGSKA (reference sequence). Trimming at V came to 6 bases and at J to 4 bases, leaving 5 bases not matched to a gene. The CDR3 protein is CSAQGQGRETQYF. The CDR3 DNA reads as TGCAGTGCCCAGGGACAGGGGAGAGAGACCCAGTACTTC.

This clonotype was observed many times. V gene TRBV19 combines with J gene TRBJ2-2; a possible D gene is TRBD2 (6 bases). The CDR3 runs to 16 residues. In germline, CDR1 is LNHDA, CDR2 SQIVND (reference sequence). V dropped 5 bases and J dropped 3 bases, with 16 bases sitting between them. The CDR3 sequence: CASSFRGLPHTGELFF. The CDR3, as DNA: TGTGCCAGTAGTTTTCGTGGACTACCCCACACCGGGGAGCTGTTTTTT. Using reference TRBV19 and TRBJ2-2 for the parts outside the CDR3, the full variable domain is DGGITQSPKYLFRKEGQNVTLSCEQNLNHDAMYWYRQDPGQGLRLIYYSQIVNDFQKGDIAEGYSVSREKKESFPLTVTSAQKNPTAFYLCASSFRGLPHTGELFFGEGSRLTVL.

This chain connects TRBV6-1 to TRBJ1-5, with 7 positions matching TRBD1. The V gene's germline CDR1 is MNHNS and CDR2 SASEGT. This CDR3 comprises 13 residues. CDR3 bases: TGTGGCGCAGGGGGGGGCATCGATCAGCCCCAGCATTTT. This encodes CGAGGGIDQPQHF.

Judged by abundance, this clonotype is large. The chain is built from TRBV2 and TRBJ2-4; D unclear. Germline V CDR1 and CDR2: SNHLY, FYNNEI. CDR3 size: 15 residues. Trimming shortened V by 1 base and J by 9 bases, and 16 bases separated the two germline ends. CDR3 in amino acids: CASSEDSLGGLIQYF. The CDR3 bases are TGTGCCAGCAGTGAAGACAGCCTAGGTGGTCTCATTCAGTACTTC.